This is a list of T cell receptor beta chains from one sample in a study of T cell repertoires in cytomegalovirus infection. Each CDR3 protein is one row after TCRdb ran MiXCR on the reads. Seen here are approximately 100,000 distinct CDR3 sequences, roughly two fifths observed once, and the top ten hold just under 75%. For these receptors, no antigen is known. Sequencing used CD8+ T cells from cultured PBMCs, obtained from culture after CMV antigen stimulation. The receptors come from a human donor in good health (CMV status not recorded). Some clones in this sample may be carry-over from other donors' samples. Each CDR3 is given with its conserved first and last residue. D genes are given only for firm matches. Clone size appears in some rows only: once, few, many, or a class for an expanded clone.

d_call: .
j_call: TRBJ2-2
v_call: TRBV4-1
clone_size: once
cdr3_nt: TGCGCCAGCAGCCAAGTAGTGAACACCGGGGAGCTGTTTTTT
cdr3_aa: CASSQVVNTGELFF

d_call: .
j_call: TRBJ1-2
v_call: TRBV7-2
clone_size: .
cdr3_nt: TGTGCCAGCAGCTTAGAAGACGGCTTTCCCCCTTATGGCTACACCTTC
cdr3_aa: CASSLEDGFPPYGYTF

d_call: .
j_call: TRBJ2-5
v_call: TRBV20-1
clone_size: few
cdr3_nt: TGCAGTGCTTATGATTTGCGGACGGATCAAGAGACCCAGTACTTC
cdr3_aa: CSAYDLRTDQETQYF

d_call: TRBD2
j_call: TRBJ2-1
v_call: TRBV6-5
clone_size: many
cdr3_nt: TGTGCCAGCAGTTACGCGGGGGATGACAATGAGCAGTTCTTC
cdr3_aa: CASSYAGDDNEQFF

d_call: TRBD1
j_call: TRBJ2-1
v_call: TRBV18
clone_size: .
cdr3_nt: TGTGCCAGCTCACCCGGGACAGAAAACAATGAGCAGTTCTTC
cdr3_aa: CASSPGTENNEQFF

d_call: .
j_call: TRBJ2-1
v_call: TRBV12-3/TRBV12-4
clone_size: .
cdr3_nt: TGTGCCACCTCTTCCTTCGGTTATGAGCAGTTCTTC
cdr3_aa: CATSSFGYEQFF

d_call: .
j_call: TRBJ2-5
v_call: TRBV6-1
clone_size: few
cdr3_nt: TGTGCCAGCAGTGAAGGGGGCGCCCTACAAGAGACCCAGTACTTC
cdr3_aa: CASSEGGALQETQYF

d_call: .
j_call: TRBJ2-7
v_call: TRBV2
clone_size: .
cdr3_nt: TGTGCCAGCCTCTCGGGAGAGGGGGGAGATACCTACGAGCAGTACTTC
cdr3_aa: CASLSGEGGDTYEQYF

d_call: TRBD1
j_call: TRBJ2-5
v_call: TRBV4-1
clone_size: .
cdr3_nt: TGCGCCAGCAGCCAAGATAAGGGGGCGGGAGAGACCCAGTACTTC
cdr3_aa: CASSQDKGAGETQYF

d_call: .
j_call: TRBJ2-1
v_call: TRBV5-6
clone_size: .
cdr3_nt: TGTGCCAGCAGTGTGATAGCCGATGAGCAGTTCTTC
cdr3_aa: CASSVIADEQFF

d_call: TRBD1
j_call: TRBJ1-1
v_call: TRBV7-6
clone_size: many
cdr3_nt: TGTGCCAGCAGCCCTGCAGGGGGAATGAACACTGAAGCTTTCTTT
cdr3_aa: CASSPAGGMNTEAFF

d_call: TRBD1
j_call: TRBJ2-7
v_call: TRBV20-1
clone_size: .
cdr3_nt: TGCAGTGCTAGAGTCAGAGATTGGGACAGGGACTACGAGCAGTACTTC
cdr3_aa: CSARVRDWDRDYEQYF

d_call: TRBD1
j_call: TRBJ2-7
v_call: TRBV27
clone_size: many
cdr3_nt: TGTGCCAGCAGTCGCGCCGGGCAGGGGGCCGTCGAGCAGTACTTC
cdr3_aa: CASSRAGQGAVEQYF

d_call: .
j_call: TRBJ2-7
v_call: TRBV2
clone_size: few
cdr3_nt: TGTGCCAGTTTTGGCGAAGGGGCCCTCTCCTACGAGCAGTACTTC
cdr3_aa: CASFGEGALSYEQYF

d_call: .
j_call: TRBJ2-5
v_call: TRBV7-6
clone_size: few
cdr3_nt: TGTGCCAGCAGCGCCCATATCTTGGACAGAGCCCAAGAGACCCAGTACTTC
cdr3_aa: CASSAHILDRAQETQYF

d_call: TRBD1
j_call: TRBJ2-7
v_call: TRBV6-1
clone_size: .
cdr3_nt: TGTGCCAGCAGTGAAGCCGGGACAGAACTCAACGAGCAGTACTTC
cdr3_aa: CASSEAGTELNEQYF

d_call: .
j_call: TRBJ2-1
v_call: TRBV7-8
clone_size: few
cdr3_nt: TGTGCCAGCAGCTTACCGGAGAGCTCCTACAATGAGCAGTTCTTC
cdr3_aa: CASSLPESSYNEQFF